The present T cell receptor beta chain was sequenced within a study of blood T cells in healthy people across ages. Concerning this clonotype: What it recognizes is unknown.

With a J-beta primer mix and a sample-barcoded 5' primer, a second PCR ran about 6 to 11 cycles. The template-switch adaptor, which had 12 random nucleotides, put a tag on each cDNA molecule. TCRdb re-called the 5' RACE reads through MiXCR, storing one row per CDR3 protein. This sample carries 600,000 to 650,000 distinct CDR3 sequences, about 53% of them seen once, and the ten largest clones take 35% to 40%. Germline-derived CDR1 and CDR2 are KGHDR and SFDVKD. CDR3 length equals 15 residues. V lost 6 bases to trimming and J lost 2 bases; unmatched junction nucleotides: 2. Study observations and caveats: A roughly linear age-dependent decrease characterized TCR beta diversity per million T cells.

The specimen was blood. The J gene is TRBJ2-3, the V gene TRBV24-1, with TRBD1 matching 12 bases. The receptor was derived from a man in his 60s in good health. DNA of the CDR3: TGTGCCACCAGTCGGGACAGGGGGCTCACAGATACGCAGTATTTT. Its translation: CATSRDRGLTDTQYF.